This T cell receptor (beta chain) stems from a study of identical twins. The table lists this clonotype with many counts. Germline V gives CDR1 SGHVS, CDR2 FNYEAQ. The V end was cut by 6 bases, the J end by 3 bases, with 2 bases between. CDR3 length equals 11 residues. TCRdb reprocessed the 5' RACE reads with MiXCR, giving one entry per CDR3 protein. The table shows about 240,000 distinct CDR3 sequences, with roughly 13% occurring only once. These data also formed part of another study, on yellow fever vaccine responses in identical twins.

The rearrangement joins TRBV7-6 to TRBJ2-2; D gene ambiguous. Sequencing used memory (CD45RO+) T cells sorted from blood. The sequence derives from a young woman in good health. CDR3 nucleotides: TGTGCCAGCAGAGACACCGGGGAGCTGTTTTTT. Translating gives CASRDTGELFF.